The clone carrying this T cell receptor beta chain was detected only a few times. The record originates from a study of PD-1 blockade in classical Hodgkin lymphoma. Germline V gene data show CDR1 as MNHEY and CDR2 as SMNVEV (reference sequence). V lost 3 bases to trimming and J lost 2 bases, with 8 bases between them. The CDR3 covers 15 residues. This table comes from immunoSEQ multiplex PCR, and its TCRdb copy is limited to in-frame clones, with some not included. The table includes around 20,000 clones, under 85% detected once. The time point was: cycle 4 day 1 (C4D1), after six to seven weeks of nivolumab. Each patient's relapse followed autologous stem cell transplantation, and brentuximab vedotin exposure varied.

This clonotype was sampled from a human donor with classical Hodgkin lymphoma. Sequencing was performed on peripheral blood mononuclear cells (PBMCs), taken before the fourth cycle of nivolumab. The rearrangement joins TRBV27 to TRBJ1-6; D is unclear. CDR3 nucleotides: TGTGCCAGCAGTTTTACGGGCCCCTATAATTCACCCCTCCACTTT. This gives the protein CASSFTGPYNSPLHF.